These 29 T cell receptor beta chains originate from one sample sequenced in a study of neurological immune-mediated disorders. TCRdb itself ran the 5' RACE reads through MiXCR, one entry per CDR3 protein. This sample has tens of thousands of distinct CDR3 sequences; 9.7% occur once, and the top ten carry around 12%. Time point here: longitudinal time-point 2. The sequenced sample consisted of PBMCs. The receptors come from a man younger than 40 in good health.

There are many counts of this clonotype. The chain joins TRBV7-9 to TRBJ2-7, with D perhaps given as TRBD1 or TRBD2 (5 bases each). The CDR3 loop spans 14 amino acids. The V gene lost 4 bases and the J gene lost 0 bases, with 10 bases spanning the gap. Germline V gene data show CDR1 as SEHNR and CDR2 as FQNEAQ (reference sequence). In nucleotides, the CDR3 is TGTGCCAGCAGCTGGGGACCAACCTCCTACGAGCAGTACTTC. Translated, it gives CASSWGPTSYEQYF.

Turning to this clonotype: A much larger clonotype is one base distant, so this may be a read error. CDR3 DNA: TGTGCCAGGAGCCAAGGACAGACAGGGTTGAGGGACGAGCAGTACTTC. Amino acid sequence: CARSQGQTGLRDEQYF. This chain uses TRBV14 with TRBJ2-7; TRBD1 matches 7 bases. The CDR3 is made up of 16 amino acids. The germline CDR1 and CDR2 sequences are SGHDN and FVKESK.

This clonotype was counted many times. This chain links TRBV20-1 with TRBJ2-7, with a weak D call TRBD1 (5 bases). The CDR3 loop spans 13 amino acids. Trimming pared 3 bases from V and 2 bases from J, leaving 11 bases between. CDR1 DFQATT and CDR2 SNEGSKA come from the germline V gene (reference sequence). The CDR3 nucleotides are TGCAGTGCTAGTACTACAGGAACCTACGAGCAGTACTTC. This codes for CSASTTGTYEQYF.

This clonotype came up many times. The chain recombines TRBV27 with TRBJ1-1, with TRBD1 matching 8 bases. Germline values: CDR1 MNHEY, CDR2 SMNVEV (reference sequence). The V gene end was trimmed by 2 bases and the J gene end by 4 bases; junction bases not matched to a gene: 9. This CDR3 has 16 residues. The CDR3 nucleotides read TGTGCCAGCAGTTTAACAGGGGGAGGGAAAAGCACTGAAGCTTTCTTT. It encodes CASSLTGGGKSTEAFF.

This clonotype was found many times. The chain carries TRBV20-1 and TRBJ2-1, with D perhaps matching TRBD1 (5 bases). Germline V lookup: CDR1 DFQATT, CDR2 SNEGSKA (reference sequence). Trimming cost V 2 bases and J 0 bases, with 14 bases left between them. This CDR3 spans 16 amino acids. In DNA form, the CDR3 reads TGCAGTGCTAGAATCGCAGGGCCACTCTCCTACAATGAGCAGTTCTTC. Its translation is CSARIAGPLSYNEQFF.

This clonotype was counted a few times. This chain joins TRBV7-7 and TRBJ2-2, with D unclear. The CDR3 runs to 13 residues. The V and J ends lost 2 bases and 7 bases respectively, with 8 bases between them. Germline loops: CDR1 SSHAT, CDR2 FNYEAQ (reference sequence). The CDR3 region is CASSLSMVGELFF. CDR3 nucleotides: TGTGCCAGCAGCTTATCAATGGTCGGGGAGCTGTTTTTT.

The chain carries TRBV6-5 and TRBJ2-1, with D unresolved. The CDR3 contains 15 residues. From germline, CDR1 is MNHEY and CDR2 SVGAGI. Between the trimmed V and J ends, which lost 2 bases and 0 bases, there was a span of 8 bases. CDR3 in amino acids: CASSYRDSSYNEQFF. DNA for the CDR3: TGTGCCAGCAGTTACAGGGATAGCTCCTACAATGAGCAGTTCTTC.

Many counts were recorded for this clonotype. The chain joins TRBV28 to TRBJ2-6, with TRBD1 identical over 8 bases. Germline-derived CDR1 and CDR2 are MDHEN and SYDVKM. Trimming at V came to 10 bases and at J to 0 bases, leaving 8 bases not matched to a gene. The CDR3 consists of 16 residues. DNA of the CDR3: TGTGCCACCTCGGGACAGGATCCCTCTGGGGCCAACGTCCTGACTTTC. This codes for CATSGQDPSGANVLTF.

In its sample, this clonotype was seen many times. The chain is built from TRBV5-1 and TRBJ2-1; 8 nucleotides agree with TRBD2. The V gene end was trimmed by 2 bases and the J gene end by 4 bases; junction bases not matched to a gene: 5. The V gene's germline CDR1 is SGHRS and CDR2 YFSETQ. This CDR3 is built from 15 residues. CDR3 coding DNA: TGCGCCAGCAGCTTAGGAGCGGGAGTTTACAATGAGCAGTTCTTC. It codes for CASSLGAGVYNEQFF.

In its sample, this clonotype was seen many times. The rearrangement links TRBV7-9 to TRBJ1-1; TRBD1 matches 11 bases. Germline V lookup: CDR1 SEHNR, CDR2 FQNEAQ (reference sequence). CDR3 size: 15 residues. The J segment lost 2 bases and the V segment lost 3 bases, leaving 2 bases of the junction unmatched. The CDR3 here is CASSFWTGGNTEAFF. CDR3 nucleotide sequence: TGTGCCAGCAGCTTTTGGACAGGGGGCAACACTGAAGCTTTCTTT.

Ten or more counts support this clonotype. Sequence at one end of the junction differs from germline and may be a read error. This sequence joins TRBV7-2 and TRBJ1-1; D remains ambiguous. Germline assignment: CDR1 SGHTA and CDR2 FQGNSA. There are 15 residues in the CDR3. CDR3 in DNA: TGTGCCAGCAACTTAGGGTCGGGGTCGGACACTGAAGCTTTCTTT. It is translated as CASNLGSGSDTEAFF.

This clonotype was detected ten times or more. The rearrangement links TRBV5-1 to TRBJ2-3, with TRBD2 matching over 8 bases. Germline V gene data show CDR1 as SGHRS and CDR2 as YFSETQ. This CDR3 is built from 16 residues. V shed 0 bases, J shed 4 bases, and the junction held 7 bases outside the gene matches. The CDR3 DNA reads as TGCGCCAGCAGCTTGGGGGAAGCGGGAGTTTCAGATACGCAGTATTTT. This codes for CASSLGEAGVSDTQYF.

This clonotype was found many times. The gene calls are TRBV7-3 and TRBJ1-1, with 8 bases matching TRBD1. V gave up 5 bases and J gave up 3 bases; unmatched junction bases: 8. CDR3 length: 15 residues. Germline V gene lookup returns CDR1 SGHTA and CDR2 FQGTGA. The CDR3 loop reads CASSLTGGGDTEAFF. CDR3 DNA sequence: TGTGCCAGCAGCCTTACAGGGGGAGGGGACACTGAAGCTTTCTTT.

This clonotype was counted at least ten times. The CDR3 spells CSARDIYGTGSSYEQYF. CDR3 sequence (DNA): TGCAGTGCTAGAGATATTTATGGGACAGGGAGCTCCTACGAGCAGTACTTC. The chain recombines TRBV20-1 with TRBJ2-7, with TRBD1 matching over 9 bases. This CDR3 contains 17 residues. V gave up 0 bases and J gave up 0 bases; unmatched junction bases: 9. Germline V CDR1 and CDR2: DFQATT, SNEGSKA (reference sequence).

This clonotype was detected many times. Written as DNA, the CDR3 is TGTGCCAGCAGGGATTCAGCGGGAGGGGATGATACGCAGTATTTT. This gives the protein CASRDSAGGDDTQYF. The gene calls are TRBV2 and TRBJ2-3, with 10 bases matching TRBD2. The junction had 9 bases not matched to a gene; V was cut back by 6 bases and J by 6 bases. The V gene's germline CDR1 is SNHLY and CDR2 FYNNEI. CDR3 size: 15 residues.

Many counts were recorded for this clonotype. In nucleotides, the CDR3 is TGTGCCAGCTCACCACCCCGGGACAGAGCCTACGAGCAGTACTTC. Its protein product is CASSPPRDRAYEQYF. This rearrangement joins TRBV18 to TRBJ2-7, with TRBD1 matching over 7 bases. J lost 2 bases, V lost 0 bases, and 4 bases had no gene match. CDR1 and CDR2 (germline): KGHSH, LQKENI. This CDR3 region has 15 residues.

The table lists this clonotype with many counts. This sequence joins TRBV20-1 and TRBJ1-5; possibly TRBD1 for D (5 bases). The CDR3 extends over 15 amino acids. V gave up 0 bases and J gave up 2 bases, with 11 bases separating them. CDR1 is DFQATT, CDR2 SNEGSKA, per germline (reference sequence). The CDR3 nucleotides read TGCAGTGCTAGAGATTCTGGGGGAGGCAATCAGCCCCAGCATTTT. Translated: CSARDSGGGNQPQHF.

In this sample, this clonotype turned up many times. J is TRBJ2-5 and V is TRBV5-1; the D gene is possibly TRBD2 (5 bases). Germline V gene data show CDR1 as SGHRS and CDR2 as YFSETQ. The CDR3 is 12 amino acids. The V end was cut by 4 bases, the J end by 3 bases, with 7 bases between. The CDR3 nucleotides read TGCGCCAGCAGCCGGAGGAAAGAGACCCAGTACTTC. Translating it yields CASSRRKETQYF.

This clonotype has ten or more counts. The CDR3 here is CATSRDPAGGSHQPQHF. CDR3 coding DNA: TGTGCCACCAGCAGAGATCCTGCCGGGGGATCACACCAGCCCCAGCATTTT. The V and J genes are TRBV15 and TRBJ1-5; D might be TRBD1 (5 bases). This CDR3 spans 17 amino acids. Germline assignment: CDR1 LNHNV and CDR2 YYDKDF (reference sequence). With 0 bases removed from V and 7 bases from J, the gap between germline ends came to 19 bases.

This clonotype was seen at least ten times. The CDR3 protein is CASSSGLAAYNEQFF. CDR3 DNA: TGTGCCAGCAGTTCCGGACTAGCGGCCTACAATGAGCAGTTCTTC. The chain has TRBV7-3 and TRBJ2-1; 10 positions agree with TRBD2. Germline CDR1 SGHTA, CDR2 FQGTGA. J was trimmed by 2 bases and V by 6 bases; bases with no gene match: 4. The CDR3 has 15 amino acids.

This clonotype appeared many times. The chain is built from TRBV15 and TRBJ2-7; a possible D gene is TRBD1 (5 bases). V shed 8 bases and J shed 0 bases, with 14 bases lying between them. CDR1 and CDR2 from the germline V gene are LNHNV and YYDKDF (reference sequence). This CDR3 contains 14 residues. The CDR3 coding sequence is TGTGCCACCCGGCCTAGGGGATACTCCTACGAGCAGTACTTC. Translated: CATRPRGYSYEQYF.

This clonotype occurred many times. The chain is built from TRBV6-5 and TRBJ2-2; no definite D call. The germline V gene has CDR1 MNHEY and CDR2 SVGAGI. V lost 5 bases and J 2 bases, leaving 15 bases between the germline ends. There are 16 residues in the CDR3. CDR3 nucleotides: TGTGCCAGCAGTCCCTTGTCCACCCCCAACACCGGGGAGCTGTTTTTT. This codes for CASSPLSTPNTGELFF.

This clonotype showed up many times. This chain links TRBV10-3 with TRBJ1-1; 9 nucleotides agree with TRBD1. V was clipped by 8 bases and J by 10 bases; unmatched bases: 11. The CDR3 has 13 amino acids. Germline CDR1 reads ENHRY; CDR2 reads SYGVKD. In DNA form, the CDR3 reads TGTGCCATCTCAGTGGGACAGACAGGGGGAGCTTTCTTT. Translating gives CAISVGQTGGAFF.

The genes are TRBV6-1 and TRBJ1-1, with 8 bases lining up with TRBD1. The CDR3 spans 15 residues. Germline V lookup: CDR1 MNHNS, CDR2 SASEGT. V shed 6 bases and J 4 bases; nucleotides not matched to a gene: 10. The CDR3 DNA sequence: TGTGCCAGCAGCCCGAGCTTGGGGACAGGCACTGAAGCTTTCTTT. This codes for CASSPSLGTGTEAFF.

The rearrangement uses TRBV7-6 and TRBJ2-7; D gene unclear. Trimming cost V 1 base and J 5 bases, with 15 bases left between them. The CDR3 has 15 amino acids. Germline values: CDR1 SGHVS, CDR2 FNYEAQ. The CDR3 sequence is CASSLEGRLLNEQYF. Here the CDR3 DNA reads TGTGCCAGCAGCTTAGAGGGCAGGCTTCTAAACGAGCAGTACTTC.

This clonotype was observed at least ten times. V is TRBV6-2 or TRBV6-3 and J is TRBJ2-7, with 9 bases identical to TRBD1. Germline V gene lookup returns CDR1 MNHEY and CDR2 SVGEGT. The CDR3 length is 12 residues. The junction had 2 bases not matched to a gene; V was cut back by 8 bases and J by 3 bases. CDR3 residues: CASGTGIYEQYF. CDR3 DNA: TGTGCCAGCGGGACAGGGATCTACGAGCAGTACTTC.

There are many counts of this clonotype. The chain employs TRBV29-1 and TRBJ2-7, with unresolved D. Germline CDR1 reads SQVTM; CDR2 reads ANQGSEA. With 4 bases removed from V and 4 bases from J, the gap between germline ends came to 11 bases. The CDR3 is 12 amino acids. This CDR3 reads CSVGMDWYEQYF. The CDR3, as DNA: TGCAGCGTTGGAATGGATTGGTACGAGCAGTACTTC.

This clonotype was seen repeatedly, ten times or more. This chain connects TRBV27 to TRBJ1-6, with 11 positions matching TRBD1. With V trimmed by 7 bases and J by 8 bases, 7 bases remained unmatched. The CDR3 spans 15 residues. The germline V gene encodes CDR1 MNHEY and CDR2 SMNVEV (reference sequence). The CDR3: CASTAPGQGDSPLHF. The CDR3 bases are TGTGCCAGCACCGCACCGGGACAGGGGGATTCACCCCTCCACTTT.

The table lists this clonotype with many counts. V usage is TRBV10-3 and J usage is TRBJ1-1, with 8 bases fitting TRBD1. The CDR3 consists of 16 residues. Germline V gives CDR1 ENHRY, CDR2 SYGVKD. V was pared by 3 bases and J by 4 bases, with 10 bases of the junction left unmatched. The CDR3: CAISDPNLDRGTEAFF. The DNA of the CDR3 is TGTGCCATCAGTGACCCAAACTTAGACAGGGGCACTGAAGCTTTCTTT.